This T cell receptor (beta chain) was documented in a study of cytomegalovirus exposure and HLA in healthy donors. Study context: It was reported in a later analysis that the same platform had been used for the approximately 110 validation repertoires as for the approximately 730 first-cohort repertoires. General observations from the study: According to a later analysis, TCR clusters from the first cohort tended to co-occur in the approximately 120 validation repertoires. The classifier was said to identify cytomegalovirus status with high specificity and sensitivity.

Assay used: immunoSEQ multiplex PCR; TCRdb lists only in-frame clones, some missing. This table holds some 120,000 clones, more than 75% found once. Germline CDR1 reads GTSNPN; CDR2 reads SVGIG (reference sequence). The V gene end was trimmed by 2 bases and the J gene end by 3 bases; junction bases not matched to a gene: 3. The CDR3 sequence is 14 residues long. As to this clone: The antigen is not known.

The clonotype was recovered from a woman in her twenties or thirties in good health and CMV-seronegative. Sequenced sample: PBMCs. The rearrangement links TRBV30 to TRBJ2-1, with 8 bases matching TRBD2. CDR3 coding DNA: TGTGCCTGGAGTAGAGCGGGGGTCTACAATGAGCAGTTCTTC. This translates into CAWSRAGVYNEQFF.